Listed below are T cell receptor beta chains from one sample, sequenced in a study of graft-versus-host responses after intestinal transplantation. These receptors have no identified antigens. Assay used: immunoSEQ multiplex PCR; TCRdb lists only in-frame clones, some missing. The sample includes roughly 100,000 clones, about 90% of them seen just once. This sample comprised unstimulated CD4+ T cells sorted from spleen or lymph node cells, obtained before intestinal transplant. These receptor sequences come from a human donor who received an intestinal transplant. The CDR3 runs from the conserved cysteine through the conserved F or W. Fields, in order: V gene, clone size, J gene, D gene, CDR3 DNA, CDR3 protein. A D gene is named only where the DNA matches it firmly. Clone size is shown for a subset of rows, as once, few, many or a class of expanded clone.

V gene: TRBV4-1
clone size: .
J gene: TRBJ2-4
D gene: .
CDR3 DNA: TGCGCCAGCAGCTTTCGACAGAGTCTAGCCAAAAACATTCAGTACTTC
CDR3 protein: CASSFRQSLAKNIQYF

V gene: TRBV5-6
clone size: once
J gene: TRBJ2-1
D gene: TRBD2
CDR3 DNA: TGTGCCAGCAGCTACGGCGGGGGGGCCTCTGAGCAGTTCTTC
CDR3 protein: CASSYGGGASEQFF

V gene: TRBV5-1
clone size: .
J gene: TRBJ2-7
D gene: TRBD1
CDR3 DNA: TGCGCCAGCAGCTTGACAGGGGGCTACGAGCAGTACTTC
CDR3 protein: CASSLTGGYEQYF

V gene: TRBV2
clone size: .
J gene: TRBJ2-7
D gene: TRBD2
CDR3 DNA: TGTGCCAGCAGTGGACTAGCGGGTATCTACGAGCAGTACTTC
CDR3 protein: CASSGLAGIYEQYF

V gene: TRBV28
clone size: .
J gene: TRBJ2-5
D gene: .
CDR3 DNA: TGTGCCAGCAGTTACTCGAGTCGGGAGACCCAGTACTTC
CDR3 protein: CASSYSSRETQYF

V gene: TRBV4-1
clone size: .
J gene: TRBJ2-3
D gene: .
CDR3 DNA: TGCGCCAGCAGCCAAGAGGGACCGCCCTACACAGATACGCAGTATTTT
CDR3 protein: CASSQEGPPYTDTQYF

V gene: TRBV11-1
clone size: .
J gene: TRBJ2-2
D gene: TRBD2
CDR3 DNA: TGTGCCAGCAGCCCTGGACTAGCGGGAGTCACCGGGGAGCTGTTTTTT
CDR3 protein: CASSPGLAGVTGELFF

V gene: TRBV5-5
clone size: .
J gene: TRBJ2-3
D gene: .
CDR3 DNA: TGTGCCAGCAGCTTGGCCGGGAAAGATACGCAGTATTTT
CDR3 protein: CASSLAGKDTQYF

V gene: TRBV14
clone size: .
J gene: TRBJ2-1
D gene: TRBD2
CDR3 DNA: TGTGCCAGCAGCCCCCTAAGCGGGGGGTACAATGAGCAGTTCTTC
CDR3 protein: CASSPLSGGYNEQFF

V gene: TRBV6-1
clone size: .
J gene: TRBJ1-3
D gene: TRBD1
CDR3 DNA: TGTGCCAGCAGTGCCTGGACAGGGGGAGTGACCTTCTCTGGAAACACCATATATTTT
CDR3 protein: CASSAWTGGVTFSGNTIYF

V gene: TRBV11-2
clone size: .
J gene: TRBJ1-3
D gene: .
CDR3 DNA: TGTGCCAGCAGCTTAGTCCCTCGGGGGTACTCTGGAAACACCATATATTTT
CDR3 protein: CASSLVPRGYSGNTIYF

V gene: TRBV19
clone size: .
J gene: TRBJ1-5
D gene: .
CDR3 DNA: TGTGCCAGCGGTGGGGGTGTCGGCAATCAGCCCCAGCATTTT
CDR3 protein: CASGGGVGNQPQHF

V gene: TRBV6-6
clone size: .
J gene: TRBJ2-2
D gene: TRBD1
CDR3 DNA: TGTGCCAGCAGTTCGTTCGGACAGGGAGGGCTGTTTTTT
CDR3 protein: CASSSFGQGGLFF

V gene: TRBV18
clone size: .
J gene: TRBJ2-1
D gene: TRBD2
CDR3 DNA: TGTGCCAGCTCACCACGAGGGCCCGGGACTAGGGTTACTGAGCAGTTCTTC
CDR3 protein: CASSPRGPGTRVTEQFF

V gene: TRBV12-5
clone size: .
J gene: TRBJ1-5
D gene: .
CDR3 DNA: TGTGCTAGTGGTTTGCTCTTCGAGGGACCAGGGAATCAGCCCCAGCATTTT
CDR3 protein: CASGLLFEGPGNQPQHF

V gene: TRBV7-2
clone size: few
J gene: TRBJ1-4
D gene: .
CDR3 DNA: TGTGCCAGCAGCTTGAAGGGGTGGAGTAATGAAAAACTGTTTTTT
CDR3 protein: CASSLKGWSNEKLFF

V gene: TRBV20-1
clone size: .
J gene: TRBJ2-1
D gene: .
CDR3 DNA: TGCAGTGCTAGAGATGGGGCCCAGTTCTTC
CDR3 protein: CSARDGAQFF

V gene: TRBV12-2
clone size: once
J gene: TRBJ2-1
D gene: .
CDR3 DNA: TGTGCAAGTCGCTCGGGAGATACATACAATGAGCAGTTCTTC
CDR3 protein: CASRSGDTYNEQFF

V gene: TRBV7-2
clone size: .
J gene: TRBJ1-6
D gene: TRBD1
CDR3 DNA: TGTGCCAGCAGCTTAGCGGGGACAGGGTACAGGAGCTCCTATAATTCACCCCTCCACTTT
CDR3 protein: CASSLAGTGYRSSYNSPLHF

V gene: TRBV5-4
clone size: .
J gene: TRBJ2-2
D gene: .
CDR3 DNA: TGTGCCAGCAGCCGAAATTCCGCCGGGGCCGGGGAGCTGTTTTTT
CDR3 protein: CASSRNSAGAGELFF

V gene: TRBV7-9
clone size: .
J gene: TRBJ1-1
D gene: .
CDR3 DNA: TGTGCCAGCAGCTACGTGGTGGGAGAGCCCCCTAAAGCTTTCTTT
CDR3 protein: CASSYVVGEPPKAFF